This record looks at one T cell receptor beta chain sequence and its context. The target antigen is unknown. These data come from a study of shared clonotypes between healthy human individuals. Overall study results and limits: Clonotype sharing across a few donors was observed for about 5.2% of naive CD4 clonotypes.

CDR1 is WNHNN, CDR2 SYGVQD, per germline (reference sequence). The CDR3 is made up of 15 amino acids. V lost 5 bases and J lost 2, with 14 bases in between. The authors split each subset's genomic DNA evenly across several immunoSEQ plates. Here immunoSEQ multiplex PCR was the method, and the copy in TCRdb shows in-frame clones only, minus some. Among about 2.3 million clones listed, 85% to 95% were seen once. Material: naive CD4+ T cells from PBMCs. As to subset: CD45RA+ positively selected. This TCR derives from a man in his late teens or twenties in good health. Some clones in this sample may be carry-over from other donors' samples. The chain couples TRBV10-1 to TRBJ2-3; possible D gene TRBD2, 5 bases. The CDR3 is CASSKTSSNTDTQYF. In DNA form, the CDR3 reads TGCGCCAGCAGTAAAACTAGTTCTAACACAGATACGCAGTATTTT.